This T cell receptor beta chain was identified in a study of blood T cell repertoires in COVID-19 (dated by TCRdb to the early 2020s). Regarding the complete study: Samples from collaborators originated in the United States, Italy and Spain and spanned both the acute and convalescent phases of COVID-19. The prospective study material was composed of cDNA or gDNA derived from T cells, B-cell-depleted T cells, or PBMCs. Samples were obtained from the ongoing ImmuneRACE study (first 160 participants) and from 1,000 to 1,500 subjects provided by 6 global collaborators. Sample metadata almost always included a de-identified subject ID, COVID-19 status, age in years and sex. Where available, HLA class I and class II types were obtained from metadata supplied by the sample provider rather than from assay-based typing. The repertoires were released in a freely available public database meant as a resource for research on the immune response to SARS-CoV-2. Deeply sampled blood TCRbeta repertoires from subjects exposed to, actively infected with, or recovered from COVID-19 were included in the dataset.

Study-wide findings and limitations: The quantity of clinical and demographic metadata differed by source and by participant and was supplied without curation.

At one collaborating source in Seattle, patients were enrolled during active infection and were followed longitudinally through the course of disease. Each collaborating institution followed its own protocols to collect whole blood in K2EDTA tubes. For TCRbeta analysis, collaborators shipped samples in one of three forms: frozen whole blood, isolated PBMCs, or DNA extracted from either of those sample types. The immunoSEQ Assay, a bias-controlled multiplex PCR, was used to amplify TCRbeta CDR3 regions from genomic DNA. The source study handled its data this way. Nucleated cell counts per sample were estimated from amplification of reference gene primers within the assay. Sequence reads were collapsed and filtered to measure the absolute abundance of every unique TCRbeta CDR3 rearrangement. For each sample, productive Simpson clonality was calculated by taking the square root of Simpson's diversity index across productive rearrangements. TCRdb mirrors the immuneACCESS table, restricted to in-frame sequences. Some clones are absent from its copies; in checked studies, under half trace to an unresolved V gene, and the reason for the others is unknown. That table is the source of V, J and clone size, and D and trimming were worked out from the DNA. A total of about 200,000 clones appear in this sample, more than 70% of them only once. The ten largest make up 18% of the sample.

As regards this clone: The clone's antigen remains unknown. Per-base quality was not reported, and no clone a single base away is much larger than it.

As encoded in the germline V gene, CDR1 is MNHEY while CDR2 is SVGEGT. From the cysteine up to the phenylalanine, the CDR3 has a length of 17 residues. The entry retains the CDR3 DNA only, 51 bases that are in frame from base 1. V is shortened by 3 bases, J by 1 base, and the region joining them spans 13 bases. In this chain, TRBV6-2 or TRBV6-3 is recombined with TRBJ2-6, with a tentative D gene TRBD2 over 6 matching bases. Sequencing was done on a sample of peripheral blood. This sequence was found in a middle-aged man with COVID-19, enrolled during active disease. The DNA is as follows: TGTGCCAGCAGTTATCGGACGGGGGAGTCTGGGGCCAACGTCCTGACTTTC. It translates as CASSYRTGESGANVLTF.